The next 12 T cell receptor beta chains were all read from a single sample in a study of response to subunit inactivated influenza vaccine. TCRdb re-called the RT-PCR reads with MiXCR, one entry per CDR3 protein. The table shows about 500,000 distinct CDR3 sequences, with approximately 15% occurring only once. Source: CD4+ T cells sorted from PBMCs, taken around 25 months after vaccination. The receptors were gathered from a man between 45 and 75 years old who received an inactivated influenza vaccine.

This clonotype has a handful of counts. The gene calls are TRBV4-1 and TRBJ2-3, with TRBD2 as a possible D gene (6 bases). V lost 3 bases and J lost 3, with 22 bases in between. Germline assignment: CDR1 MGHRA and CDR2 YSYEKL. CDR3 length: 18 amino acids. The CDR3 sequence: CASSQGFFRGTRTDTQYF. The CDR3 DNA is TGCGCCAGCAGCCAGGGCTTTTTTCGGGGGACCAGGACAGATACGCAGTATTTT.

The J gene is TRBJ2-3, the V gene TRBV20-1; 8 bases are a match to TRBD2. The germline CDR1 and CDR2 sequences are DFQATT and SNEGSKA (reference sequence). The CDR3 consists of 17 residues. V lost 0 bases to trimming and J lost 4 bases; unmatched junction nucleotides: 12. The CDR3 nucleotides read TGCAGTGCTAGAGATACCAAGCGGGAGTATCGGGCAGATACGCAGTATTTT. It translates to CSARDTKREYRADTQYF.

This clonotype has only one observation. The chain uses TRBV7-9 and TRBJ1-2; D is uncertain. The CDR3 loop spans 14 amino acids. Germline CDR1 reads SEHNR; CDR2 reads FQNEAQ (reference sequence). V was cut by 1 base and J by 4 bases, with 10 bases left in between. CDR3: CASSLGRAAYGYTF. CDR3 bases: TGTGCCAGCAGCTTAGGTCGGGCAGCCTATGGCTACACCTTC.

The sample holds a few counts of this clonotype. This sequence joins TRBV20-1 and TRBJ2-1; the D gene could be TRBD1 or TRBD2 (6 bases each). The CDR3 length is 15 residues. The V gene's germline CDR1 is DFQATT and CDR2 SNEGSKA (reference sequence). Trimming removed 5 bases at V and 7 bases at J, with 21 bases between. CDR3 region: CSAPKVGGLRNEQFF. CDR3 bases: TGCAGTGCTCCCAAGGTGGGGGGCCTTCGTAATGAGCAGTTCTTC.

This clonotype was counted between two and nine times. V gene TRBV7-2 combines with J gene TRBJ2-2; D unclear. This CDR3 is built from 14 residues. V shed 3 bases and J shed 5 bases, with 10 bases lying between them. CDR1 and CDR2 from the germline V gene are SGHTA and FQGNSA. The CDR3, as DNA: TGTGCCAGCAGCTTGGTACATGGGACCGGGGAGCTGTTTTTT. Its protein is CASSLVHGTGELFF.

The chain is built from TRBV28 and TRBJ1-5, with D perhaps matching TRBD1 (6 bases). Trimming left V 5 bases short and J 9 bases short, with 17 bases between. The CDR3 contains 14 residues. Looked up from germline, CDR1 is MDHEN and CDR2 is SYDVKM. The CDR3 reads CASSQGGILGPQHF. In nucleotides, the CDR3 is TGTGCCAGCAGTCAAGGGGGGATTTTGGGGCCCCAGCATTTT.

CDR3 loop: CASSLGGLDNIQYF. CDR3 sequence (DNA): TGCGCCAGCAGCTTGGGGGGGCTGGATAACATTCAGTACTTC. The V gene is TRBV5-1, the J gene TRBJ2-4; the D gene is possibly TRBD1 (6 bases). V was trimmed by 0 bases and J by 7 bases, leaving 11 bases between them. This CDR3 contains 14 residues. Germline lookup yields CDR1 SGHRS and CDR2 YFSETQ.

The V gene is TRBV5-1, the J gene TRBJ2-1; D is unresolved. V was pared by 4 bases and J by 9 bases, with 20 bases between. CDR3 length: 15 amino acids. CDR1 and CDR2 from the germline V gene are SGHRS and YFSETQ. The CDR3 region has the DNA TGCGCCAGCAGCCCCATGTCGGTTGAGCAAAGTGAGCAGTTCTTC. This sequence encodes CASSPMSVEQSEQFF.

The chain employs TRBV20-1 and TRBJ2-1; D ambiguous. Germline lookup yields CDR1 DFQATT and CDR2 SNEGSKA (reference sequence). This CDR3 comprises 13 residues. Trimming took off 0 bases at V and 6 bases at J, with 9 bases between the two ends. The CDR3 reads CSARDGTSNEQFF. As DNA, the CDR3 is TGCAGTGCTAGAGATGGCACGAGCAATGAGCAGTTCTTC.

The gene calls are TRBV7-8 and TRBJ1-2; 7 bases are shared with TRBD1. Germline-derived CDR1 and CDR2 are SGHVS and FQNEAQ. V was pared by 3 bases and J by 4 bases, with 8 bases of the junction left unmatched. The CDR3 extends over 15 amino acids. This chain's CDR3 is CASSFSTGRAYGYTF. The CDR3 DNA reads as TGTGCCAGCAGCTTCTCGACAGGGCGGGCCTATGGCTACACCTTC. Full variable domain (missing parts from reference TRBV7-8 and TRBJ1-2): GAGVSQSPRYKVAKRGQDVALRCDPISGHVSLFWYQQALGQGPEFLTYFQNEAQLDKSGLPSDRFFAERPEGSVSTLKIQRTQQEDSAVYLCASSFSTGRAYGYTFGSGTRLTVV.

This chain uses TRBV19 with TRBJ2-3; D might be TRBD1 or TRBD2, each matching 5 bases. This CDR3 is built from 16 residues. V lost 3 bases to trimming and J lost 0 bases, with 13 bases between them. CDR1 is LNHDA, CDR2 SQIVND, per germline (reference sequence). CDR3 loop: CASSIDGAKSTDTQYF. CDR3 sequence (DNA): TGTGCCAGTAGTATTGACGGGGCGAAAAGCACAGATACGCAGTATTTT.

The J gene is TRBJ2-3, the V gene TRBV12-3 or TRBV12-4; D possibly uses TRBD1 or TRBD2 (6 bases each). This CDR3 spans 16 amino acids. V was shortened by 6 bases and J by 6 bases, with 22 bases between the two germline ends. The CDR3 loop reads CASSPRGAPQTDTQYF. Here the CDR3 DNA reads TGTGCCAGCAGCCCGAGGGGGGCCCCTCAAACGGATACGCAGTATTTT.